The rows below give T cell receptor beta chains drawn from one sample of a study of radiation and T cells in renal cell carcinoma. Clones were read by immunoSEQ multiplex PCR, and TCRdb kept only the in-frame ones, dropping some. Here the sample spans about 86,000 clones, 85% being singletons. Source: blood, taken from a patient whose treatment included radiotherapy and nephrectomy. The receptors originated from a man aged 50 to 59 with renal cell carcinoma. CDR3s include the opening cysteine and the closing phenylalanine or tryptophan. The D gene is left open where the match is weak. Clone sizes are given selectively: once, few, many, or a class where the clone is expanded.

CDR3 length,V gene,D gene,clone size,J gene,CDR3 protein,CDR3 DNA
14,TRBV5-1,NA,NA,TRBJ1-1,CASSLEGVYTEAFF,TGCGCCAGCAGCTTGGAAGGGGTTTACACTGAAGCTTTCTTT
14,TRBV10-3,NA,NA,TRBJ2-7,CAISESGFSYEQYF,TGTGCCATCAGTGAGTCCGGTTTTTCCTACGAGCAGTACTTC
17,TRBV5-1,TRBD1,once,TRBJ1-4,CASSPGGQGTTNEKLFF,TGCGCCAGCAGCCCGGGGGGACAGGGAACAACTAATGAAAAACTGTTTTTT
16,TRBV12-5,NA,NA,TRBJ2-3,CASGLVLGGGTDTQYF,TGTGCTAGTGGTTTGGTACTCGGGGGAGGCACAGATACGCAGTATTTT
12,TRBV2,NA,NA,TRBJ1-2,CASSERGYGYTF,TGTGCCAGCAGTGAAAGGGGCTATGGCTACACCTTC
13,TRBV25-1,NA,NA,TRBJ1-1,CASSQGHYTEAFF,TGTGCCAGCAGTCAAGGACACTACACTGAAGCTTTCTTT
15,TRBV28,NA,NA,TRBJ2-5,CASSLTGPIDETQYF,TGTGCCAGCAGTCTTACAGGGCCCATCGACGAGACCCAGTACTTC
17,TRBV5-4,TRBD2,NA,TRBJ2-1,CASSLAPPSGRGSEQFF,TGTGCCAGCAGCTTGGCCCCACCTAGCGGGAGGGGGAGTGAGCAGTTCTTC
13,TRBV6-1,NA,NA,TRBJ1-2,CASRVRDNYGYTF,TGTGCCAGCAGAGTAAGGGATAACTATGGCTACACCTTC
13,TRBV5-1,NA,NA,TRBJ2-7,CASSLDYPYEQYF,TGCGCCAGCAGCTTGGACTACCCCTACGAGCAGTACTTC
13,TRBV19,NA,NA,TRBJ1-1,CASSIGANTEAFF,TGTGCCAGTAGTATAGGAGCAAACACTGAAGCTTTCTTT
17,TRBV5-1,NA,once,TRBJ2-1,CASSLGTTSAAYNEQFF,TGCGCCAGCAGCTTGGGGACAACTTCGGCGGCATACAATGAGCAGTTCTTC
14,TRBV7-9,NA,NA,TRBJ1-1,CASSLYSENTEAFF,TGTGCCAGCAGCTTATATTCTGAGAACACTGAAGCTTTCTTT
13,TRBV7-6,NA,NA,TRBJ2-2,CASSSGPRGELFF,TGTGCCAGCAGCTCAGGGCCCAGGGGGGAGCTGTTTTTT
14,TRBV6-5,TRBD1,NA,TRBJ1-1,CASSRYRGFDEAFF,TGTGCCAGCAGTCGATACAGGGGATTCGATGAAGCTTTCTTT
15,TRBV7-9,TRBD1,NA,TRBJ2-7,CASSRLTGGSYEQYF,TGTGCCAGCAGCCGACTCACAGGGGGCTCCTACGAGCAGTACTTC
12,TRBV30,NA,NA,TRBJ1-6,CAWQRDNSPLHF,TGTGCCTGGCAGAGAGATAATTCACCCCTCCACTTT